The source of this T cell receptor beta chain is a study of cytomegalovirus exposure and HLA in healthy donors (dated by TCRdb to 2015 to 2018). About the study as a whole: An earlier analysis of several hundred of the donors reported about 250 Gb of sequence data and 117 million unique TCR beta sequences from 150 million to 200 million T cells. About 300 gigabases of sequencing data and approximately 91 million unique TCR sequences made up an early release that covered roughly 670 HLA-typed donors. Of the 350 to 450 genotyped donors, around 81% fell in the genetic ancestry cluster associated with self-reported Caucasian donors. The study aimed to test whether cataloging public T cell receptors could reveal signatures of past pathogen exposure. The T cell repertoires of 670 or so subjects were profiled by immunosequencing and related to cytomegalovirus serostatus. In addition to the first cohort of 650 to 800 subjects, a separate validation cohort of approximately 120 different subjects was used. High-throughput TCR immunosequencing, statistical association of individual TCRs with disease status, and machine learning were combined to predict cytomegalovirus infection status. In a later analysis, previously published TCR beta repertoires from 500 to 750 donors were re-analyzed and high-resolution HLA genotyping was added so that TCR occurrence patterns could be studied. Rather than using new phenotypic data, the later analysis identified candidate immune exposures from TCR beta sequences and from how often those sequences occurred across donors. An earlier analysis of 450 to 750 of the donors used high-throughput TCR beta sequencing to judge whether each TCR beta V gene segment behaved as functional or pseudogenic. Donor age, sex, ethnicity and CMV serostatus were compiled alongside the repertoire data. A later genetic analysis took genome-wide SNP genotypes for about three fifths of the roughly 700 donors and used that subset as a discovery cohort. Every discovery cohort repertoire had been produced on one sequencing platform. HLA typing included class I and class II loci at four-digit resolution. Typing coverage varied by locus: about 629-640 donors for A, B, C, DRB1 and DQB1; approximately 500 for DQA1; some 610 for DPA1; roughly 450 for DPB1. Five DR-DQ haplotypes were treated as single units for association and clustering because of strong linkage in the cohort. Among around 400 genotyped donors of the cohort, an average of roughly 230,000 unique TCR beta nucleotide sequences was sequenced per donor, of which roughly 17% were non-productive.

The protocol used for the library was the immunoSEQ multiplex PCR assay. A mixture of 60 forward primers for TCR Vbeta segments and 13 reverse primers for TCR Jbeta segments was used in the multiplex PCR. Amplification of the CDR3 region of rearranged TCR beta genes was performed with a multiplex PCR assay on genomic DNA. On the Illumina HiSeq System, the amplified TCR beta libraries were sequenced as 87-base-pair reads. In the original analysis: A later analysis counted about 80 million unique TCR beta chains across the 650 to 700 repertoires, and around 12 million of these chains were shared by at least two donors. Raw reads were error-corrected and collapsed into unique sequences by a nearest-neighbor algorithm in which closely related sequences were merged to remove PCR and sequencing errors. Alignment of CDR3 sequences to IMGT reference sequences was used to assign V, D and J gene segments. For a sequence to be retained, a match of at least six nucleotides to both a V gene segment and a J gene segment was required. Rearrangements were classified as productive when the CDR3 lacked stop codons and remained in frame with V and J, and all other rearrangements were classified as non-productive. Following IMGT convention, CDR3 was defined as the stretch from the second conserved V-encoded cysteine up to the conserved J-encoded phenylalanine. In an earlier analysis of roughly 580 of the donors, sequences lacking an unambiguous match to a single V gene segment were excluded. In an earlier analysis of around 600 of the donors, V segments were called functional above 56.7% productive rearrangements and were called segregating when the between-donor standard deviation exceeded 5%. A statistical classification framework was built for diagnosing cytomegalovirus status from the catalog of TCR beta chain sequences. In a later analysis, V and J genes were assigned by comparing TCR nucleotide sequences against IMGT/GENE-DB human TR gene sequences. The TCRdist pipeline was used in a later analysis to assign CDR3 sequences and most-parsimonious VDJ recombination scenarios. In a later analysis, every TCR beta chain was defined by the combination of its CDR3 amino acid sequence and its V-gene family, and reads without a unique V-gene family were dropped. To address suspected cross-contamination and a sequencing artifact, a later analysis removed around 600 highly shared, low-generation-probability nucleotide sequences. For each public chain, a later analysis derived a clonal expansion index from normalized ranks of inferred template counts within each repertoire. In a later analysis, generation probabilities were computed with a VDJ recombination model fitted to out-of-frame rearrangements, and the resulting probabilities were checked against IGoR. A later analysis scored TCR-TCR, TCR-HLA and TCR-CMV co-occurrence with hypergeometric tests, applying a repertoire-size bias correction to TCR pairs. A later analysis estimated false discovery rates by permuting HLA or CMV assignments 20 times. In a later analysis, co-occurring TCRs were grouped using DBSCAN, with TCRdist sequence similarity added in when clustering inside HLA-allele-positive subsets. Repertoires with fewer than 30,000 or more than 120,000 public chains, plus five repertoires with anomalous nucleotide sharing, were excluded from co-occurrence clustering. TCRdb limited this immuneACCESS table to in-frame rearrangements with V and J called. A share of clones is missing; checked studies link under half to unresolved V genes, and the rest is unexplained. Clone size and V and J calls were adopted from that table, with D and trimming inferred from the DNA. The sample data list 200,000 to 300,000 clones, and roughly 81% of these were observed just once. The top ten clonotypes cover 1.5% to 2.5% of the sample.

With respect to this clone: Its cognate antigen has yet to be identified. No base quality values were provided; no much bigger clone lies one nucleotide off.

Per the germline V gene (reference sequence), LNHDA is the CDR1 and SQIVND is the CDR2. V is clipped by 7 bases and J by 0 bases, and the sequence between their germline boundaries is 15 bases long. The CDR3 starts with the cysteine, ends with the phenylalanine, and has 15 residues. Of the read, only the CDR3 DNA is kept; its 45 bases are in frame from base 1. In total, about 650 healthy bone marrow donors made up the cohort. Cohort members were all nominally healthy when sampled, although unrecorded immune exposures were likely present. The donor was CMV seropositive and was included in the group of 300 or so seropositive cohort members. Every donor gave a peripheral blood sample, and the peripheral blood mononuclear cells from that sample were used for TCR beta sequencing. Genomic DNA extraction from the blood cell samples was performed with the Qiagen DNeasy Blood Extraction Kit. Results the study describes overall, beyond this receptor: A later analysis reported that several top co-occurrence clusters appeared linked to parvovirus B19, influenza, CMV and Epstein-Barr virus. CMV serostatus was the only immune exposure information available for the cohort. Broadly in line with IMGT annotations, most TCR beta V segments showed up in productive rearrangements about 87% or about 30% of the time in an earlier analysis of 587 of the donors. Because HLA typing was unavailable for some donors at each locus, only the typed subset was used in association tests. At a false discovery rate of 0.05, a later analysis linked roughly 17,000 TCR beta sequences to specific HLA alleles. A group of highly shared sequence variants was considered likely to be a technical artifact of the sequencing pipeline. The cohort was sequenced for TCR beta chains only, and without alpha or paired-chain data the features that could be detected were limited. Some IMGT-functional V segments, including TRBV6-2 and TRBV6-3, could not be distinguished by the 87-base-pair reads and were therefore excluded. Seventeen rarely observed V segments, including chromosome 9 orphons, were excluded from the earlier analysis of approximately 600 of the donors because counts were too low. A later analysis found that HLA-associated TCR beta chains were more clonally expanded and had lower generation probabilities than equally common non-associated chains. In vitro tests confirmed that a few of the cytomegalovirus-associated TCR beta chains recognize cytomegalovirus antigens. The classifier was reported to diagnose cytomegalovirus status with high specificity and sensitivity in both the original and validation cohorts. A later analysis found that most CMV-associated TCR beta chains appeared HLA-restricted, with HLA associations seemingly driven largely by CMV exposure. In a later analysis, the rate of TCR association differed among HLA loci, with DRB1 alleles having the most associated TCRs and HLA-C alleles having the fewest. While some public TCRs were present in many individuals, most TCR sequences turned up only very rarely across donors. It was suggested by the authors that the approach could potentially be generalized to other disease states and immunological phenotypes. The study gave a list of more than 150 TCR beta chains associated with cytomegalovirus. When HLA alleles, especially DR and DQ, strongly co-occurred, TCR associations were difficult to assign to individual alleles. A later genetic analysis reported fewer N-insertions in productive TCRs among donors in an Asian-associated ancestry cluster than the roughly 700-donor mean. A further reported finding was that TCR beta sequences accurately predicted the HLA-A and HLA-B alleles for most subjects in the first cohort. Roughly uniform sequencing depth across donors was assumed in presence/absence analyses, although this assumption may not hold. Correlated functional status among segregating V segments might reflect linkage disequilibrium, but an unknown experimental factor could not be ruled out. An association between a missense DCLRE1C variant and V-gene and J-gene trimming of TCR beta chains was found in a later genetic analysis and replicated in an independent cohort.

Material for sequencing was PBMCs. The chain was built from TRBV19 and TRBJ2-5; TRBD2 is perhaps the D gene, given 5 matching bases. This receptor was obtained from a middle-aged woman in good health and CMV-seropositive. CDR3 protein: CASKPGLHNQETQYF. The bases read TGTGCCAGTAAACCAGGACTTCACAACCAAGAGACCCAGTACTTC.